The present T cell receptor beta chain was sequenced within a study of blood T cell repertoires in COVID-19. The repertoire was sequenced with immunoSEQ multiplex PCR; TCRdb's copy has only in-frame clones and lacks some. Of 250,000 to 300,000 clones listed, 86% were seen once; the top ten hold around 2.9%. The trim removed 5 bases at V and 4 bases at J, leaving 3 bases unmatched. The germline V gene encodes CDR1 MNHEY and CDR2 SVGEGT. The CDR3 sequence is 14 residues long. The source is a woman aged 30 to 39 with active or convalescent COVID-19. The sequenced sample was peripheral blood. The rearrangement joins TRBV6-2 or TRBV6-3 to TRBJ2-7; 12 bases match TRBD2. The CDR3: CASSTSGGRYEQYF. Written as DNA, the CDR3 is TGTGCCAGCAGTACTAGCGGGGGGCGGTACGAGCAGTACTTC.